These T cell receptor beta chains were read from a single sample in a study of blood T cell repertoires in COVID-19. Clones were read by immunoSEQ multiplex PCR, and TCRdb kept only the in-frame ones, dropping some. The table lists around 20,000 clones, around 91% of them singletons, with roughly 7% in the top ten. The specimen sequenced was peripheral blood. These TCRs come from a human donor in a cohort sampled during active COVID-19. CDR3s include the opening cysteine and the closing phenylalanine or tryptophan. Each record gives: V gene, clone size, J gene, D gene, CDR3 DNA, CDR3 protein. D genes are given only for firm matches. The size entry is marked missing in some rows and otherwise reads once, few, many or a size class.

>TRBV10-3|.|TRBJ2-2|.
TGTGCCATCAGTGGCAGGGGGGACACCGGGGAGCTGTTTTTT
CAISGRGDTGELFF
>TRBV4-1|medium-sized|TRBJ2-7|TRBD1
TGCGCCAGCAGCCAAGGGACAGGGGGTTCGGGGGAGCAGTACTTC
CASSQGTGGSGEQYF
>TRBV25-1|.|TRBJ1-2|.
TGTGCCAGCAGTGTCCGGGTGTTAGATGGCTACACCTTC
CASSVRVLDGYTF
>TRBV19|.|TRBJ1-2|.
TGTGCCAGTAGAGAGGTAGGGGCCTTGAGGGGCTACACCTTC
CASREVGALRGYTF
>TRBV27|.|TRBJ2-7|TRBD1
TGTGCCAGCAGTCCCATGACAGGGAACCTTATGTGGGAGCAGTACTTC
CASSPMTGNLMWEQYF
>TRBV7-9|.|TRBJ2-3|TRBD2
TGTGCCAGCAGCTCCGGGACTAGAGGGACCTTTAGCACAGATACGCAGTATTTT
CASSSGTRGTFSTDTQYF
>TRBV30|.|TRBJ2-7|TRBD1
TGTGCCTGGGGAGGACAGGGGCGCTACGAGCAGTACTTC
CAWGGQGRYEQYF
>TRBV7-9|.|TRBJ2-3|TRBD2
TGTGCCAGCAGCACGACTAGCGGCCCCACAGATACGCAGTATTTT
CASSTTSGPTDTQYF
>TRBV27|.|TRBJ2-7|TRBD1
TGTGCCAGCAGCAGACAGGGGAGTGGGTCCTACGAGCAGTACTTC
CASSRQGSGSYEQYF
>TRBV3-1/TRBV3-2|.|TRBJ1-6|.
TGTGCCAGCAGCCGGGGGGAAACCCTCCACTTT
CASSRGETLHF
>TRBV5-1|.|TRBJ2-1|.
TGCGCCAGCAGCTCAACTCCGTACAATGAGCAGTTCTTC
CASSSTPYNEQFF
>TRBV5-1|.|TRBJ2-1|TRBD2
TGCGCCAGCAGCTTGACCCTTAGCGGGAGCGCCTACAATGAGCAGTTCTTC
CASSLTLSGSAYNEQFF
>TRBV12-3/TRBV12-4|.|TRBJ1-3|.
TGTGCCAGCAGCCGGCGGGACACCATATATTTT
CASSRRDTIYF
>TRBV3-1/TRBV3-2|.|TRBJ1-1|.
TGTGCCAGCAGCCAAGGCAGTAACATGAACACTGAAGCTTTCTTT
CASSQGSNMNTEAFF
>TRBV6-1|.|TRBJ2-1|.
TGTGCCAGCAGTGAAGAAAGGGGCGCCTCCCTTTACAATGAGCAGTTCTTC
CASSEERGASLYNEQFF
>TRBV18|.|TRBJ1-1|.
TGTGCCAGCTCAGCCCAGGGGTTGAACACTGAAGCTTTCTTT
CASSAQGLNTEAFF
>TRBV28|.|TRBJ2-2|.
TGTGCCAGCAGTTTGAGGGTTCCCGGGGAGCTGTTTTTT
CASSLRVPGELFF
>TRBV2|.|TRBJ1-1|.
TGTGCCAGCAGTGAAAGATGGCAGGCTGAAGCTTTCTTT
CASSERWQAEAFF
>TRBV6-6|few|TRBJ1-1|.
TGTGCCAGCAGCTCAGTCTCAGAAGCTTTCTTT
CASSSVSEAFF
>TRBV5-1|.|TRBJ2-5|.
TGCGCCAGCAGCTTGGTGCTAAAAGAGACCCAGTACTTC
CASSLVLKETQYF
>TRBV25-1|.|TRBJ2-1|TRBD2
TGTGCCAGCAGTGCGGGACAGGGGGGACTAGCGGGATCTCACGAGCAGTTCTTC
CASSAGQGGLAGSHEQFF
>TRBV6-5|.|TRBJ2-2|.
TGTGCCAGCGGAGCAGGGGCTAGGATGACCGGGGAGCTGTTTTTT
CASGAGARMTGELFF
>TRBV10-3|.|TRBJ2-5|.
TGTGCCATCAGAGGGGGAAACAGGGTCCAAGAGACCCAGTACTTC
CAIRGGNRVQETQYF
>TRBV5-6|.|TRBJ2-7|.
TGTGCCAGCAGCGCTTGGACTAGGACAGCCTACGAGCAGTACTTC
CASSAWTRTAYEQYF
>TRBV7-6|.|TRBJ2-1|.
TGTGCCAGCAGCCGTTTAGAGGGCGACAGGAGCTCCTACAATGAGCAGTTCTTC
CASSRLEGDRSSYNEQFF
>TRBV2|.|TRBJ2-1|.
TGTGCCAGCTCCCCCCCCGGACTAGGGGGCAATGAGCAGTTCTTC
CASSPPGLGGNEQFF
>TRBV7-9|.|TRBJ2-3|.
TGTGCCAGTGTAAGCGTCGACTTTAGCACAGATACGCAGTATTTT
CASVSVDFSTDTQYF
>TRBV6-5|.|TRBJ2-5|.
TGTGCCAGCAAACCTCTCGGTGGGGGGGAGACCCAGTACTTC
CASKPLGGGETQYF
>TRBV12-3/TRBV12-4|.|TRBJ1-1|TRBD1
TGTGCCAGCACTACGACAGGGCGCACTGAAGCTTTCTTT
CASTTTGRTEAFF